Each of the 15 T cell receptor beta chains below was sequenced from the same sample in a study of T cell responses to AZD1222 COVID-19 vaccine. The protocol was immunoSEQ multiplex PCR, while the TCRdb copy is restricted to in-frame clones and leaves out a portion. The sample includes approximately 130,000 clones, 85% to 95% seen only once; the top ten take 1.5% to 2%. The sequencing used peripheral blood, collected on day 0 of AZD1222 vaccination. All receptors come from an adult in good health.

In its sample, this clone was seen a few times. For the CDR3, the DNA is TGTGCCAGCGGCCGCCTCCAAGAGACCCAGTACTTC. It translates to CASGRLQETQYF. The genes are TRBV7-9 and TRBJ2-5; D unresolved. Between the trimmed V and J ends, which lost 8 bases and 1 base, there was a span of 8 bases. Germline V gene data show CDR1 as SEHNR and CDR2 as FQNEAQ (reference sequence). The CDR3 has 12 amino acids.

Ten or more counts support this clone. The chain combines TRBV7-2 with TRBJ2-3; no firm D call. CDR3 length equals 14 residues. Germline CDR1 SGHTA, CDR2 FQGNSA. Trimming removed 4 bases from V and 9 bases from J, with 17 bases in between. In DNA form, the CDR3 reads TGTGCCAGCAGCTCGGGTAGACCCCTGAGCACGCAGTATTTT. It is translated as CASSSGRPLSTQYF. The whole variable domain, filled in from reference TRBV7-2 and TRBJ2-3, reads GAGVSQSPSNKVTEKGKDVELRCDPISGHTALYWYRQSLGQGLEFLIYFQGNSAPDKSGLPSDRFSAERTGGSVSTLTIQRTQQEDSAVYLCASSSGRPLSTQYFGPGTRLTVL.

V is TRBV18 and J is TRBJ1-3; 7 bases match TRBD1. This CDR3 comprises 13 residues. From germline, CDR1 is KGHSH and CDR2 LQKENI. Germline trimming cut 3 bases from V and 7 bases from J; bases unmatched to any gene: 3. In DNA form, the CDR3 reads TGTGCCAGCTCACCCCAACAGGGGAACACCATATATTTT. Translation gives CASSPQQGNTIYF.

The J gene is TRBJ1-6, the V gene TRBV7-9, with a weak D call TRBD1 (5 bases). The V gene lost 4 bases and the J gene lost 8 bases, with 9 bases spanning the gap. The CDR3 is 13 residues long. The V gene's germline CDR1 is SEHNR and CDR2 FQNEAQ (reference sequence). Written as DNA, the CDR3 is TGTGCCAGCAGCTCCGAAGGGGATTCACCCCTCCACTTT. Protein: CASSSEGDSPLHF.

The rearrangement joins TRBV7-3 to TRBJ2-7, with 14 bases fitting TRBD2. V was clipped by 5 bases and J by 5 bases; unmatched bases: 5. This CDR3 contains 15 residues. CDR1 SGHTA and CDR2 FQGTGA come from the germline V gene. CDR3: CASSPTSGRDHEQYF. CDR3 DNA sequence: TGTGCCAGCAGCCCGACTAGCGGGAGGGACCACGAGCAGTACTTC.

CDR3 coding DNA: TGTGCCTGGAGTGTACGCTCCTATAATTCACCCCTCCACTTT. This codes for CAWSVRSYNSPLHF. The J gene is TRBJ1-6, the V gene TRBV30, with D unclear. The V end was cut by 0 bases, the J end by 0 bases, with 3 bases between. Per the germline V gene, CDR1 is GTSNPN and CDR2 is SVGIG (reference sequence). The CDR3 is 14 amino acids.

The genes are TRBV10-3 and TRBJ2-2; D is undetermined. The V gene lost 7 bases and the J gene lost 1 base, with 16 bases spanning the gap. The CDR3 is 16 residues long. Germline loops: CDR1 ENHRY, CDR2 SYGVKD. DNA for the CDR3: TGTGCCATCACCGGGCAACTGAGACAGAACACCGGGGAGCTGTTTTTT. The encoded protein is CAITGQLRQNTGELFF.

The CDR3 spells CASRGLGGQREYGYTF. The CDR3 DNA follows: TGTGCCAGTAGAGGGCTCGGGGGTCAGCGGGAATATGGCTACACCTTC. The chain joins TRBV19 to TRBJ1-2; a weak D match, TRBD1 (5 bases). With 6 bases removed from V and 5 bases from J, the gap between germline ends came to 22 bases. Germline V CDR1 and CDR2: LNHDA, SQIVND (reference sequence). This CDR3 is built from 16 residues.

The rearrangement links TRBV7-3 to TRBJ2-3, with D tentatively TRBD1 (6 bases). The V gene lost 5 bases and the J gene lost 6 bases, with 15 bases spanning the gap. The CDR3 has 14 amino acids. Germline lookup yields CDR1 SGHTA and CDR2 FQGTGA. The CDR3 reads CASSQTGSGDTQYF. Written as DNA, the CDR3 is TGTGCCAGCAGCCAAACAGGGAGTGGCGATACGCAGTATTTT.

The V call is TRBV7-6, the J call TRBJ2-1; a possible D gene is TRBD2 (6 bases). There are 15 residues in the CDR3. Germline lookup yields CDR1 SGHVS and CDR2 FNYEAQ. The V gene lost 7 bases and the J gene lost 3 bases, with 16 bases spanning the gap. The CDR3 nucleotides read TGTGCCAGCACCCCACCGGGACTGGGCTACAATGAGCAGTTCTTC. This sequence encodes CASTPPGLGYNEQFF.

This chain joins TRBV6-4 and TRBJ2-1; D remains unclear. The V end lost 8 bases, the J end lost 3 bases, and 17 bases lay between the germline ends. This CDR3 has 15 amino acids. In germline, CDR1 is MRHNA, CDR2 SNTAGT. The CDR3 here is CASSSNGYRYNEQFF. CDR3 nucleotides: TGTGCCAGCTCATCAAACGGCTACCGCTACAATGAGCAGTTCTTC.

CDR3 bases: TGTGCCAGCAGTGAATGGCCGACAGGGGACTCTGGAAACACCATATATTTT. Its protein product is CASSEWPTGDSGNTIYF. V is TRBV25-1 and J is TRBJ1-3; TRBD1 agrees at 8 bases. This CDR3 spans 17 amino acids. Germline CDR1 is MGHDK and CDR2 is SYGVNS. V lost 1 base, J lost 0 bases, and 5 bases stayed unmatched.

The chain joins TRBV5-1 to TRBJ1-2, with D possibly being TRBD1 (6 bases). The CDR3 is 13 amino acids. Germline V CDR1 and CDR2: SGHRS, YFSETQ. V lost 4 bases, J lost 3 bases, and 10 bases lay in between. CDR3 DNA sequence: TGCGCCAGCAGCATCAAGGGGGACTATGGCTACACCTTC. Protein product: CASSIKGDYGYTF.

The gene calls are TRBV5-4 and TRBJ1-4; D not certain. Germline CDR1 reads SGHNT; CDR2 reads YYREEE (reference sequence). The CDR3 is 17 residues long. V lost 0 bases and J 2 bases, leaving 14 bases between the germline ends. The CDR3 sequence: CASSLDLMPATNEKLFF. As DNA, the CDR3 is TGTGCCAGCAGCTTGGATTTGATGCCGGCGACTAATGAAAAACTGTTTTTT.

The chain recombines TRBV4-3 with TRBJ1-1; D ambiguous. Trimming pared 3 bases from V and 0 bases from J, leaving 5 bases between. The germline V gene encodes CDR1 LGHNA and CDR2 YSLEER. This CDR3 is 13 amino acids long. DNA for the CDR3: TGCGCCAGCAGCCAGACATTGAACACTGAAGCTTTCTTT. It codes for CASSQTLNTEAFF.